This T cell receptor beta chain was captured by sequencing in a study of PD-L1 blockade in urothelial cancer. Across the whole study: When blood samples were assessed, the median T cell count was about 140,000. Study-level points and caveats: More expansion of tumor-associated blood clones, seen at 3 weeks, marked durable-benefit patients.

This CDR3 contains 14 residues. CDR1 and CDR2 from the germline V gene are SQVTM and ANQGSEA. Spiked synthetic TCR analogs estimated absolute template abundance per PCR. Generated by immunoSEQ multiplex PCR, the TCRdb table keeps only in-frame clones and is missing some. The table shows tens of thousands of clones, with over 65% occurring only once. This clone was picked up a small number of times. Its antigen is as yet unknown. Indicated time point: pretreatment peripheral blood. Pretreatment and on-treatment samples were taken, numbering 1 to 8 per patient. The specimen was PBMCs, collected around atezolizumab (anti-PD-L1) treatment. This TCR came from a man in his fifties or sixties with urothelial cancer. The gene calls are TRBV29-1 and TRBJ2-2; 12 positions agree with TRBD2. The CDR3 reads CSSSGRVGTGELFF. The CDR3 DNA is TGCAGTTCTAGCGGGAGGGTTGGCACCGGGGAGCTGTTTTTT.